What follows are 3 T cell receptor beta chains derived from one specimen sequenced in a study of CD8 T cells in Susac syndrome. Reverse transcription of about 0.45 to 1 ug RNA was performed with random hexamers. Each CDR3 protein is one row after TCRdb ran MiXCR on the immunoSEQ multiplex PCR reads. The table lists 150,000 to 180,000 distinct CDR3 sequences, around 95% of them singletons. The specimen was CD8+ T cells from PBMCs. Receptors originate from a human donor with multiple sclerosis.

This sequence joins TRBV12-3 or TRBV12-4 and TRBJ2-1; TRBD1 matches at 8 bases. The CDR3 sequence is 15 residues long. V lost 5 bases to trimming and J lost 7 bases; unmatched junction nucleotides: 10. CDR3 amino acids: CASSMRQGQENEQFF. The CDR3 DNA reads TGTGCCAGCAGTATGCGACAGGGACAGGAAAATGAGCAGTTCTTC.

J is TRBJ1-5 and V is TRBV27; D ambiguous. Germline CDR1 MNHEY, CDR2 SMNVEV (reference sequence). Trimming cost V 5 bases and J 3 bases, with 14 bases left between them. This CDR3 contains 15 residues. DNA for the CDR3: TGTGCCAGCAGTATTACGGCCGCTTTCAATCAGCCCCAGCATTTT. Its translation is CASSITAAFNQPQHF.

This clonotype was found once. This sequence joins TRBV9 and TRBJ2-6; D not resolved. This CDR3 has 14 amino acids. V was pared by 6 bases and J by 4 bases, with 11 bases between. Germline lookup yields CDR1 SGDLS and CDR2 YYNGEE. CDR3 amino acids: CASTKVPGANVLTF. CDR3 DNA sequence: TGTGCCAGCACGAAGGTCCCCGGGGCCAACGTCCTGACTTTC.